This T cell receptor (beta chain) originates from a study of blood T cell repertoires in COVID-19 (dated by TCRdb to about 2020). About the full investigation: The collaborator samples originated in the United States, Italy and Spain and spanned the acute and convalescent phases of COVID-19. The dataset comprised deeply sampled blood TCRbeta repertoires from subjects exposed to, actively infected with, or recovered from COVID-19. The samples were drawn from two sources: the first 160 participants of the ongoing ImmuneRACE study, and 950 to 1,500 subjects contributed by 6 global collaborators. The repertoires were made available in a free public database intended to serve as a resource for research on the immune response to SARS-CoV-2. The material from the prospective study consisted of cDNA or gDNA derived from T cells, B-cell-depleted T cells, or PBMCs. Where HLA class I and class II types were available, the types were taken from metadata supplied by the sample provider, not from assay-based typing. Sample metadata almost always included a de-identified subject ID, COVID-19 status, age in years and sex.

Overall results and qualifications from the work: The amount of clinical and demographic metadata varied by source and participant and was provided uncurated.

This clone was detected once. Its cognate antigen has yet to be identified. Per-base qualities were not stored, and no clone one base away is much larger. CDR1 and CDR2 (ENHRY, SYGVKD) derive from the germline V gene. The CDR3 runs 16 residues from the cysteine to the phenylalanine. Just CDR3 DNA is preserved here, 48 bases in frame from base 1. Unmatched junction bases come to 1, with V trimmed by 2 bases and J by 1 base. Each collaborating institution followed its own protocols to collect whole blood in K2EDTA tubes. Collaborator samples were shipped for TCRbeta analysis as frozen whole blood, isolated PBMCs, or DNA extracted from either sample type. The immunoSEQ Assay, a bias-controlled multiplex PCR, was used to amplify TCRbeta CDR3 regions from genomic DNA. Concerning the study's data processing: The number of nucleated cells in each sample was estimated by amplification of reference gene primers within the assay. To quantify the absolute abundance of each unique TCRbeta CDR3 rearrangement, sequence reads were collapsed and filtered. Productive Simpson clonality was computed per sample as the square root of Simpson's diversity index over productive rearrangements. TCRdb provides this immuneACCESS table in a form limited to in-frame rearrangements. Some clones are lacking; in checked studies, under half of them reflect an unresolved V gene, and why the rest are absent is not known. V, J and clone size reflect that table, while D and trimming were determined from the DNA. The sample profile shows some 38,000 clones; over 65% of them were found once. The top ten clonotypes cover over 15% of the sample.

The chain is made from TRBV10-3 and TRBJ2-3; 12 nucleotides in the junction match TRBD2. This clonotype was sampled from a man in his 70s with acute or convalescent COVID-19. Sequenced material: peripheral blood. The nucleotide sequence is given as TGTGCCATCAGTGAGCGGACTAGCGGGGGCACAGATACGCAGTATTTT. Translated, it gives CAISERTSGGTDTQYF.